Listed below are T cell receptor beta chains from one sample, sequenced in a study of T cells in Graves' hyperthyroidism and ophthalmopathy. TCRdb recomputed calls from the multiplex PCR reads with MiXCR, one row per CDR3 protein. Among 300,000 to 400,000 distinct CDR3 sequences listed, approximately 14% were seen once. Sequences were obtained from blood. These TCRs come from a woman aged 60-75 years with Graves' hyperthyroidism. Both conserved end residues are part of each CDR3. D genes are given only for firm matches. The size entry is marked missing in some rows and otherwise reads once, few, many or a size class.

j_gene: TRBJ2-5
v_gene: TRBV5-1
d_gene: -
abundance: many
CDR3nt: TGCGCCAGCAGCTTGGACGGGATTGGGACCCAGTACTTC
CDR3aa: CASSLDGIGTQYF

j_gene: TRBJ2-7
v_gene: TRBV27
d_gene: -
abundance: once
CDR3nt: TGTGCCAGCAGTCCATCTCTAGACACTAGATCCTACGAGCAGTACTTC
CDR3aa: CASSPSLDTRSYEQYF

j_gene: TRBJ2-1
v_gene: TRBV28
d_gene: -
abundance: many
CDR3nt: TGTGCCAGCAGTTCCGACCATCAAGGGTACAATGAGCAGTTCTTC
CDR3aa: CASSSDHQGYNEQFF

j_gene: TRBJ2-7
v_gene: TRBV29-1
d_gene: -
abundance: few
CDR3nt: TGCAGCGTTTACGACAGACCCTACGAGCAGTACTTC
CDR3aa: CSVYDRPYEQYF

j_gene: TRBJ1-1
v_gene: TRBV6-2/TRBV6-3
d_gene: -
abundance: few
CDR3nt: TGTGCCAGCAGTTACATGACAGGCAAAAACACTGAAGCTTTCTTT
CDR3aa: CASSYMTGKNTEAFF

j_gene: TRBJ1-1
v_gene: TRBV5-5
d_gene: -
abundance: -
CDR3nt: TGTGCCAGCAGCTTTTCGGCAGGGAGGACTGAAGCTTTCTTT
CDR3aa: CASSFSAGRTEAFF

j_gene: TRBJ2-2
v_gene: TRBV2
d_gene: -
abundance: -
CDR3nt: TGTGCCAGCACGGAGGGTTCGGGCACCGGGGAGCTGTTTTTT
CDR3aa: CASTEGSGTGELFF

j_gene: TRBJ2-1
v_gene: TRBV5-1
d_gene: TRBD2
abundance: many
CDR3nt: TGCGCCAGCAGCTTCCTAGCGGGAGGGCCGGGTAATGAGCAGTTCTTC
CDR3aa: CASSFLAGGPGNEQFF

j_gene: TRBJ2-7
v_gene: TRBV3-1
d_gene: -
abundance: many
CDR3nt: TGTGCCAGCAGCCGGTACCAGGGTTACGAGCAGTACTTC
CDR3aa: CASSRYQGYEQYF

j_gene: TRBJ2-1
v_gene: TRBV24-1
d_gene: TRBD2
abundance: few
CDR3nt: TGTGCCACCAGTGGGGGGGGGTCACGGGAGGCCCAGTTCTTC
CDR3aa: CATSGGGSREAQFF

j_gene: TRBJ1-2
v_gene: TRBV6-1
d_gene: -
abundance: -
CDR3nt: TGTGCCAGCAGAATGACAGCTAACTATGGCTACACCTTC
CDR3aa: CASRMTANYGYTF

j_gene: TRBJ1-2
v_gene: TRBV7-8
d_gene: -
abundance: few
CDR3nt: TGTGCCAGCAGCTTAGCGGCCTTTTGGGCTAACTATGGCTACACCTTC
CDR3aa: CASSLAAFWANYGYTF

j_gene: TRBJ1-2
v_gene: TRBV6-2/TRBV6-3
d_gene: -
abundance: few
CDR3nt: TGTGCCAGCAGTTACTCATTCGGATATGGCTACACCTTC
CDR3aa: CASSYSFGYGYTF